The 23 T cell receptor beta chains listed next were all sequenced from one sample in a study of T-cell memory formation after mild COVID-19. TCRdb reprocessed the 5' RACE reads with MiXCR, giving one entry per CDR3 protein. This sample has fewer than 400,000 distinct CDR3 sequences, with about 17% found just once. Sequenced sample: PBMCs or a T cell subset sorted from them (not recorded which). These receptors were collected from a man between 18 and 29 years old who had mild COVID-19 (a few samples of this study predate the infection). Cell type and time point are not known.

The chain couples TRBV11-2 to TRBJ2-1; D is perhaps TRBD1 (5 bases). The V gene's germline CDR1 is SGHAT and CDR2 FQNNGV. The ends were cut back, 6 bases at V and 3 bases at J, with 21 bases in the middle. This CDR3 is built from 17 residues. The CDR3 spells CASRGDTGFMNYNEQFF. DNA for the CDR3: TGTGCCAGCAGGGGTGACACAGGATTCATGAACTACAATGAGCAGTTCTTC. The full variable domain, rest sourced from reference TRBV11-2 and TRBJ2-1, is EAGVAQSPRYKIIEKRQSVAFWCNPISGHATLYWYQQILGQGPKLLIQFQNNGVVDDSQLPKDRFSAERLKGVDSTLKIQPAKLEDSAVYLCASRGDTGFMNYNEQFFGPGTRLTVL.

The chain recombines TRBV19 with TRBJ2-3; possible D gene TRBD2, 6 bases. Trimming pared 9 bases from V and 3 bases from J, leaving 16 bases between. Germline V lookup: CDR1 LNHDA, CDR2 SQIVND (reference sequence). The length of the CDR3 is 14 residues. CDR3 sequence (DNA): TGTGCCAGCACCAGCCTTAGCGGAACAGATACGCAGTATTTT. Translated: CASTSLSGTDTQYF. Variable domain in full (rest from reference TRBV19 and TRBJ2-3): DGGITQSPKYLFRKEGQNVTLSCEQNLNHDAMYWYRQDPGQGLRLIYYSQIVNDFQKGDIAEGYSVSREKKESFPLTVTSAQKNPTAFYLCASTSLSGTDTQYFGPGTRLTVL.

CDR3 residues: CASNQGFEQFF. In DNA form, the CDR3 reads TGTGCCAGCAACCAGGGGTTTGAGCAGTTCTTC. This sequence joins TRBV6-5 and TRBJ2-1; TRBD1 is a possible D gene (6 bases). The length of the CDR3 is 11 residues. From germline, CDR1 is MNHEY and CDR2 SVGAGI. The ends were cut back, 7 bases at V and 9 bases at J, with 10 bases in the middle.

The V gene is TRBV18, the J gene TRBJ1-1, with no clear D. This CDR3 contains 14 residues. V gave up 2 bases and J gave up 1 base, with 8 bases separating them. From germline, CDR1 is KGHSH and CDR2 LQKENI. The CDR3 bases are TGTGCCAGCTCACCAGCCCGGTCGAACACTGAAGCTTTCTTT. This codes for CASSPARSNTEAFF.

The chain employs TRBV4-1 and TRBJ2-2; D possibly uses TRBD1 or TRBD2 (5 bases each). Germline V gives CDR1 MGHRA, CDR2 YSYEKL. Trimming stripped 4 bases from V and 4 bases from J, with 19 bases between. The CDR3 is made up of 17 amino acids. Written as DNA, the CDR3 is TGCGCCAGCAGCCTTCTCCCTGCTGGGACGTTCACCGGGGAGCTGTTTTTT. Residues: CASSLLPAGTFTGELFF.

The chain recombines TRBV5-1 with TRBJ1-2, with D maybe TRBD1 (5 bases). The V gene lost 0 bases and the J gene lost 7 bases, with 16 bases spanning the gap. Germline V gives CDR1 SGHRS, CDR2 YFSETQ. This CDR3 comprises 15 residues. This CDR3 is CASSLVQGRWRGYTF. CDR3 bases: TGCGCCAGCAGCTTGGTTCAGGGAAGATGGCGTGGCTACACCTTC.

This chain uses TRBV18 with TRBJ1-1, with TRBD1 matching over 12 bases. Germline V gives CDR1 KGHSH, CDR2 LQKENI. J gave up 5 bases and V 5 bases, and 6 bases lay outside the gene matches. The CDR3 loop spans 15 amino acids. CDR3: CASSIVGQGATEAFF. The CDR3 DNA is TGTGCCAGCTCAATCGTGGGACAGGGGGCAACTGAAGCTTTCTTT. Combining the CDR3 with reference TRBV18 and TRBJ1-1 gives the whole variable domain NAGVMQNPRHLVRRRGQEARLRCSPMKGHSHVYWYRQLPEEGLKFMVYLQKENIIDESGMPKERFSAEFPKEGPSILRIQQVVRGDSAAYFCASSIVGQGATEAFFGQGTRLTVV.

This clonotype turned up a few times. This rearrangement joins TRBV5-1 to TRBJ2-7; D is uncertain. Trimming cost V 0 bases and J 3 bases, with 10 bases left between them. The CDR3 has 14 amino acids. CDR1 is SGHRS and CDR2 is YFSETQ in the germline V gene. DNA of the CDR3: TGCGCCAGCAGCTTGGTTCCGGGTAGCTACGAGCAGTACTTC. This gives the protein CASSLVPGSYEQYF.

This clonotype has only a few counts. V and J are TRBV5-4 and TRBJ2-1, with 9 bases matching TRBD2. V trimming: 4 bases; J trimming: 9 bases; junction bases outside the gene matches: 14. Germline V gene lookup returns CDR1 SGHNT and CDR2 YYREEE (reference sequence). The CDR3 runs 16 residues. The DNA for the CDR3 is TGTGCCAGCAGCCACGCGTCGGGCGGGGGGGCCGGTGAGCAGTTCTTC. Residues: CASSHASGGGAGEQFF.

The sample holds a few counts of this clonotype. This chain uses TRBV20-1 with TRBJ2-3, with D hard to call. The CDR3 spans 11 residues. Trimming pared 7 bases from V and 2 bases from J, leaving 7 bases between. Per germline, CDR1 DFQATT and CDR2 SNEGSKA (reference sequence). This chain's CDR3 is CSGKVTDTQYF. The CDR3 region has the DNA TGCAGTGGTAAAGTCACAGATACGCAGTATTTT.

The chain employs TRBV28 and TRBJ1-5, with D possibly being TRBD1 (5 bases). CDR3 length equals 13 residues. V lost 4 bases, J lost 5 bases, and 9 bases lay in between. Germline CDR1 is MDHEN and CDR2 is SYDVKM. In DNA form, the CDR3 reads TGTGCCAGCAGTTCCTCGGGGGATCAGCCCCAGCATTTT. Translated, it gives CASSSSGDQPQHF.

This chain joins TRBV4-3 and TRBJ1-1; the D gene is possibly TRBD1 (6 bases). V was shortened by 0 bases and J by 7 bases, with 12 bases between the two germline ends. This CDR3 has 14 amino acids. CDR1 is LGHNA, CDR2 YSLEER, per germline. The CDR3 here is CASSQDLGRGEAFF. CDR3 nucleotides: TGCGCCAGCAGCCAAGATTTGGGCAGGGGTGAAGCTTTCTTT.

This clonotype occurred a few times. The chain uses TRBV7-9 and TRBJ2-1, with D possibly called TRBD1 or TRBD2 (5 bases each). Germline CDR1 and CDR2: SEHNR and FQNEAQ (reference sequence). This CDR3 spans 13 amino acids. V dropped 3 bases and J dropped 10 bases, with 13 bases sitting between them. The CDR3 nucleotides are TGTGCCAGCAGCTTCCGGGACCCTGGGGAGCAGTTCTTC. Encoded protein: CASSFRDPGEQFF.

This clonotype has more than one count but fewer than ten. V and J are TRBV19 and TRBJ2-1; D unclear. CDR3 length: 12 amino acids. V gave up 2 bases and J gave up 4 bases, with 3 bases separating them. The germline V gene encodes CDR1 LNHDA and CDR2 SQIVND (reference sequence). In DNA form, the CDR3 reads TGTGCCAGTAGTATACGGTACAATGAGCAGTTCTTC. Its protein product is CASSIRYNEQFF.

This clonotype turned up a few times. This chain's CDR3 is CASSLEGRGNYGYTF. The DNA for the CDR3 is TGTGCCAGCAGCTTAGAGGGCAGGGGTAACTATGGCTACACCTTC. The chain recombines TRBV7-2 with TRBJ1-2, with D perhaps TRBD1 (6 bases). V was cut by 1 base and J by 1 base, with 10 bases left in between. CDR1 SGHTA and CDR2 FQGNSA come from the germline V gene. This CDR3 spans 15 amino acids.

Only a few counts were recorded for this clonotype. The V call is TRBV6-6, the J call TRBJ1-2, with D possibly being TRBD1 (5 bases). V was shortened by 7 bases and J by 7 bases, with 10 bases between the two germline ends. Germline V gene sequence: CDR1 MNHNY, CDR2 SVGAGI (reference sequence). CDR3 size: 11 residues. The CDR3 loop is CASTWGGGYTF. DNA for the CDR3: TGTGCCAGCACCTGGGGCGGTGGCTACACCTTC.

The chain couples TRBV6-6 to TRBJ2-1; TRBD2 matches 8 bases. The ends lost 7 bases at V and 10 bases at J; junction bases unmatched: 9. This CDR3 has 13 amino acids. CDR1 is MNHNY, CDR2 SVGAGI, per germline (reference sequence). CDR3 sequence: CASTNGGALEQFF. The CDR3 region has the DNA TGTGCCAGCACTAACGGGGGGGCTCTAGAGCAGTTCTTC.

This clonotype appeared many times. The CDR3 DNA reads TGCGCCAGCAGCTCACTCAACACCGGGGAGCTGTTTTTT. Protein: CASSSLNTGELFF. The chain links TRBV5-1 to TRBJ2-2, with D unresolved. In germline, CDR1 is SGHRS, CDR2 YFSETQ. With 3 bases removed from V and 2 bases from J, the gap between germline ends came to 5 bases. CDR3 length: 13 amino acids.

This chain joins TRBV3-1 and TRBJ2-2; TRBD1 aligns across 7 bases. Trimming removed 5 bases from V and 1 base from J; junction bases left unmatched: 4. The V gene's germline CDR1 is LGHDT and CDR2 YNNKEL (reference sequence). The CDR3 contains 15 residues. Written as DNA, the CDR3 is TGTGCCAGCAGCTCCGGGACAGAGAACACCGGGGAGCTGTTTTTT. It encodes CASSSGTENTGELFF. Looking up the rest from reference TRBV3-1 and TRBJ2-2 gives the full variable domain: DTAVSQTPKYLVTQMGNDKSIKCEQNLGHDTMYWYKQDSKKFLKIMFSYNNKELIINETVPNRFSPKSPDKAHLNLHINSLELGDSAVYFCASSSGTENTGELFFGEGSRLTVL.

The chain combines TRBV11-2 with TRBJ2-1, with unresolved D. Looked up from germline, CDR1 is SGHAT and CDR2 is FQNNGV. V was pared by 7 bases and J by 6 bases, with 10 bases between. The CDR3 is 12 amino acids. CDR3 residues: CASIGPLNEQFF. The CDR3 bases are TGTGCCAGCATCGGACCTCTCAATGAGCAGTTCTTC.

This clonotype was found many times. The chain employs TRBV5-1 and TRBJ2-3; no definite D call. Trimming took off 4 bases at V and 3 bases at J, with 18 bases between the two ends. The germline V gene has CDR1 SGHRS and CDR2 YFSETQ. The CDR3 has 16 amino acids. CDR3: CASSRKSQSLTDTQYF. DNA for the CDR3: TGCGCCAGCAGCCGAAAGTCTCAGTCTCTTACAGATACGCAGTATTTT.

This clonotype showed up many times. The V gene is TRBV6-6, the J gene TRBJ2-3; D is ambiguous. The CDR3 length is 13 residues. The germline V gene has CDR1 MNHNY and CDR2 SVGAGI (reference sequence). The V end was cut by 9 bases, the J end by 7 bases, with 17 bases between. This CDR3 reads CASQWEMRNTQYF. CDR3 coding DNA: TGTGCCAGTCAGTGGGAAATGAGAAATACGCAGTATTTT.

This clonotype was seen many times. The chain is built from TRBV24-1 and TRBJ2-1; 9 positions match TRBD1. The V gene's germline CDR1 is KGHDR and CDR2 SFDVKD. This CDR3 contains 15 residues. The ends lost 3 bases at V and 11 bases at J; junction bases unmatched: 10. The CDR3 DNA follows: TGTGCCACCAGTGATAAGCATCGGGACAGGGCCCAGCAGTTCTTC. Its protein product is CATSDKHRDRAQQFF.